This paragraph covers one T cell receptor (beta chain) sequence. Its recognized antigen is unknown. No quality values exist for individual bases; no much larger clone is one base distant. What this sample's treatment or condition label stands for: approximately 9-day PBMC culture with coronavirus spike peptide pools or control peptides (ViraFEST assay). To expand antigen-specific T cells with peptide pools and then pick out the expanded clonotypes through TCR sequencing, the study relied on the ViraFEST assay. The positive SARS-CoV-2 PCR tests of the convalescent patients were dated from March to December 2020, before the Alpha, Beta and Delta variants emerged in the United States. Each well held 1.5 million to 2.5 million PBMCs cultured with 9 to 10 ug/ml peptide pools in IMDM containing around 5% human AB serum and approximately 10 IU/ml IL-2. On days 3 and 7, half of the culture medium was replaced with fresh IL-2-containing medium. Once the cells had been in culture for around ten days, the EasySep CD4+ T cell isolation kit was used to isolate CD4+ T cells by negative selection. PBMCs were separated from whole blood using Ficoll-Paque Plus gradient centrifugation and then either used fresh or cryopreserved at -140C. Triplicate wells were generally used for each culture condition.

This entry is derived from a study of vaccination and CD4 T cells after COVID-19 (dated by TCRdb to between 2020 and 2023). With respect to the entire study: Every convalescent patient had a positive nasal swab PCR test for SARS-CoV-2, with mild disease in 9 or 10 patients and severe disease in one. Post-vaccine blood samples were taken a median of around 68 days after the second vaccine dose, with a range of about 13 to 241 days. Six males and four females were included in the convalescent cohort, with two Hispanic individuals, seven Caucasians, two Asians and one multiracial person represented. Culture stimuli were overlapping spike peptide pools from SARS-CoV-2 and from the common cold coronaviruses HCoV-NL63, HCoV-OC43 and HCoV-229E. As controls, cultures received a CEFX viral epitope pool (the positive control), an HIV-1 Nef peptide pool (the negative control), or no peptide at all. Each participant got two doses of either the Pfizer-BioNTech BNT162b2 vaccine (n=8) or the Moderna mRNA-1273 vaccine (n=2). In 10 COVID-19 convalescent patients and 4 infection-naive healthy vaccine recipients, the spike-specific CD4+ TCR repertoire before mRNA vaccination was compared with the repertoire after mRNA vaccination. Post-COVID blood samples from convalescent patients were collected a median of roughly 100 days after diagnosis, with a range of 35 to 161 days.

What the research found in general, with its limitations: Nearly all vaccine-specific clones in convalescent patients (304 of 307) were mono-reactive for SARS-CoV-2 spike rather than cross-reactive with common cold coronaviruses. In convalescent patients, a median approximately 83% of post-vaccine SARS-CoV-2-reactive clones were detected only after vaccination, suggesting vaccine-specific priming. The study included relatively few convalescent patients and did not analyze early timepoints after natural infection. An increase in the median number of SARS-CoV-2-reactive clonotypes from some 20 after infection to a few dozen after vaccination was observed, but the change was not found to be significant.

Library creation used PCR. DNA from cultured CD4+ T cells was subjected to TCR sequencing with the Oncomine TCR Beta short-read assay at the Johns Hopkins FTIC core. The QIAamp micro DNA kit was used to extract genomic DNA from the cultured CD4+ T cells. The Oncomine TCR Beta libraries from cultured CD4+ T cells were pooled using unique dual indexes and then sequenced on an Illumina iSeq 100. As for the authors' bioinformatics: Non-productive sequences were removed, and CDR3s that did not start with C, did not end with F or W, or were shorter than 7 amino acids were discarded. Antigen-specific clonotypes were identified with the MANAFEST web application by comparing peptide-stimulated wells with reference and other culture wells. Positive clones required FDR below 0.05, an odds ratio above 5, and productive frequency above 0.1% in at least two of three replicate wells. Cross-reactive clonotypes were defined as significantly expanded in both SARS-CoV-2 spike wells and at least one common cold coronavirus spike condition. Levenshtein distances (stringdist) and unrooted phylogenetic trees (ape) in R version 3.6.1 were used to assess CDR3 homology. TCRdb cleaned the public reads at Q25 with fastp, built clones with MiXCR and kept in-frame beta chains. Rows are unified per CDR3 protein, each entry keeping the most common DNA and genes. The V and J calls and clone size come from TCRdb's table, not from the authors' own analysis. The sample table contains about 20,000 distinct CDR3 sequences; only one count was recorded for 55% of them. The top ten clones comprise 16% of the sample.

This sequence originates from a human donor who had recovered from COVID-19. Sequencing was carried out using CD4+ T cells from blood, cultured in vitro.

DNA sequence: TGTGCCAGCACCCGAAGGGGACGGGGCTATGGCTACACCTTC. This gives the protein CASTRRGRGYGYTF. The chain is encoded by TRBV28 joined to TRBJ1-2; the D segment could be TRBD1, given 5 matching bases. CDR1 and CDR2, per the germline V gene, are MDHEN and SYDVKM. The trim is 7 bases for V and 4 bases for J, with a gap of 16 bases between the germline ends. From the cysteine up to the phenylalanine, the CDR3 has a length of 14 residues. CDR3 DNA is the only sequence kept; it has 42 bases, read in frame from the first base.